This T cell receptor beta chain was observed in a study of regulatory and conventional T cells in RAG deficiency. With 0 bases removed from V and 9 bases from J, the gap between germline ends came to 14 bases. Germline V gene data show CDR1 as SGHRS and CDR2 as YFSETQ. The CDR3 has 14 residues. Some clones are missing from TCRdb's copy, which holds only in-frame ones; the method was immunoSEQ multiplex PCR. Among 8,700 or so clones listed, approximately 80% were seen once. These sequences were also reported in another study, on regulatory T cells. This second report adds: The PCR used 52 TRBV and 13 TRBJ primers.

V is TRBV5-1 and J is TRBJ2-3, with D perhaps TRBD1 (6 bases). The sequence was obtained from a human donor in good health. The sample comprised CD8+ T cells sorted from blood. The CDR3 DNA follows: TGCGCCAGCAGCTTGGCGCAGGGGCTAAAGACGCAGTATTTT. The encoded protein is CASSLAQGLKTQYF.